These 27 T cell receptor beta chains were all obtained from the same sample, sequenced in a study of blood T cells in healthy people across ages. PCR was performed a second time for roughly 7 to 11 cycles using a sample-barcoded 5' primer and a J-beta primer mix. TCRdb re-analysed the 5' RACE reads in MiXCR, keeping a single row per CDR3 protein. The sample yields 1.5 million to 2 million distinct CDR3 sequences, roughly 30% seen once. Sequenced sample: blood. The receptors were gathered from a woman younger than 45 in good health.

This clonotype was observed a handful of times. The chain uses TRBV27 and TRBJ1-1, with D uncertain. V was shortened by 3 bases and J by 5 bases, with 10 bases between the two germline ends. The V gene's germline CDR1 is MNHEY and CDR2 SMNVEV (reference sequence). The CDR3 length is 13 residues. CDR3: CASSFRRQTEAFF. In DNA form, the CDR3 reads TGTGCCAGCAGTTTTAGGAGACAAACTGAAGCTTTCTTT.

This clonotype was seen at least ten times. V usage is TRBV11-2 and J usage is TRBJ2-1, with D hard to call. Trimming cost V 5 bases and J 5 bases, with 10 bases left between them. The germline V gene encodes CDR1 SGHAT and CDR2 FQNNGV. There are 13 residues in the CDR3. The CDR3 nucleotides are TGTGCCAGCAGCCCTCAAAGGAACAATGAGCAGTTCTTC. It translates to CASSPQRNNEQFF.

V and J are TRBV6-1 and TRBJ2-3; 12 nucleotides match TRBD2. Germline V CDR1 and CDR2: MNHNS, SASEGT. After removal of 6 bases from V and 14 bases from J, the junction contained 12 bases not matched to a gene. The CDR3 is made up of 14 amino acids. The CDR3 DNA sequence: TGTGCCAGCAGCGGGACTAGCGGGCCCCGGAGCGGGTATTTT. Protein sequence: CASSGTSGPRSGYF.

The chain employs TRBV5-1 and TRBJ2-5; 11 bases align to TRBD2. This CDR3 is built from 18 residues. V was clipped by 3 bases and J by 4 bases; unmatched bases: 14. Germline V CDR1 and CDR2: SGHRS, YFSETQ. The CDR3: CASSSAGTSGFPGETQYF. CDR3 nucleotide sequence: TGCGCCAGCAGCTCTGCGGGGACTAGCGGCTTCCCGGGAGAGACCCAGTACTTC.

This clonotype was counted ten times or more. The rearrangement joins TRBV29-1 to TRBJ2-7, with D tentatively TRBD2 (5 bases). This CDR3 region has 11 residues. From germline, CDR1 is SQVTM and CDR2 ANQGSEA. V was cut by 4 bases and J by 6 bases, with 10 bases left in between. The CDR3 loop reads CSVGTGREQYF. The CDR3 DNA reads as TGCAGCGTTGGGACTGGTCGCGAGCAGTACTTC.

The chain combines TRBV7-9 with TRBJ2-3, with D tentatively TRBD1 (6 bases). Germline CDR1 SEHNR, CDR2 FQNEAQ (reference sequence). Trimming took 4 bases from V and 2 from J, leaving 10 bases between them. The CDR3 has 14 amino acids. The CDR3 loop reads CASSWGRSTDTQYF. The CDR3 bases are TGTGCCAGCAGCTGGGGGCGATCCACAGATACGCAGTATTTT.

This clonotype was counted many times. This chain's CDR3 is CASSYSKRGTYGYTF. In DNA, the CDR3 is TGTGCCAGCAGTTACTCCAAAAGGGGGACCTATGGCTACACCTTC. V is TRBV6-5 and J is TRBJ1-2, with a weak D call TRBD1 (6 bases). Looked up from germline, CDR1 is MNHEY and CDR2 is SVGAGI. This CDR3 has 15 amino acids. With 0 bases removed from V and 4 bases from J, the gap between germline ends came to 12 bases.

There are many counts of this clonotype. This sequence joins TRBV7-2 and TRBJ1-5; D is perhaps TRBD1 (6 bases). Looked up from germline, CDR1 is SGHTA and CDR2 is FQGNSA. V was cut by 5 bases and J by 7 bases, with 12 bases left in between. The CDR3 consists of 13 residues. The CDR3 loop reads CASSLRGEQPQHF. In DNA, the CDR3 is TGTGCCAGCAGCCTTAGGGGGGAACAGCCCCAGCATTTT.

The table lists this clonotype with many counts. V and J are TRBV25-1 and TRBJ2-7, with 7 bases aligning to TRBD1. Trimming cost V 2 bases and J 4 bases; bases outside gene matches: 2. CDR1 is MGHDK, CDR2 SYGVNS, per germline. This CDR3 has 13 residues. CDR3 DNA sequence: TGTGCCAGCAGTGAAGGGACAGCTTACGAGCAGTACTTC. It encodes CASSEGTAYEQYF.

This clonotype was seen only a few times. The chain joins TRBV7-3 to TRBJ2-3; D is perhaps TRBD1 or TRBD2 (5 bases each). The CDR3 is 15 amino acids. CDR1 and CDR2 (germline): SGHTA, FQGTGA. The V gene lost 0 bases and the J gene lost 5 bases, with 12 bases spanning the gap. The CDR3 loop is CASSLTGVTGDTQYF. DNA for the CDR3: TGTGCCAGCAGCTTAACGGGGGTTACGGGAGATACGCAGTATTTT.

Here the CDR3 reads CASSLVGARGPQHF. The CDR3 nucleotides are TGTGCCAGCAGCTTGGTCGGGGCTCGGGGACCCCAGCATTTT. This chain joins TRBV5-6 and TRBJ1-5; D perhaps matches TRBD1 (5 bases). This CDR3 region has 14 residues. The ends were cut back, 0 bases at V and 10 bases at J, with 14 bases in the middle. Germline V lookup: CDR1 SGHDT, CDR2 YYEEEE.

The rearrangement links TRBV18 to TRBJ1-1, with D unresolved. V was pared by 2 bases and J by 2 bases, with 9 bases between. This CDR3 has 14 residues. Germline V gene data show CDR1 as KGHSH and CDR2 as LQKENI. The CDR3 is CASSPGDGNTEAFF. DNA for the CDR3: TGTGCCAGCTCACCAGGTGACGGAAACACTGAAGCTTTCTTT.

The J gene is TRBJ1-2, the V gene TRBV9; TRBD1 might be the D (5 bases). Looked up from germline, CDR1 is SGDLS and CDR2 is YYNGEE. Between the trimmed V and J ends, which lost 4 bases and 8 bases, there was a span of 12 bases. The CDR3 runs 12 residues. The DNA of the CDR3 is TGTGCCAGCAGCAGAGCAGGGCAAGGCTACACCTTC. Protein product: CASSRAGQGYTF.

The chain links TRBV10-3 to TRBJ2-7; no firm D call. The CDR3 is 15 residues long. The V end lost 0 bases, the J end lost 3 bases, and 12 bases lay between the germline ends. Germline V gives CDR1 ENHRY, CDR2 SYGVKD. The CDR3 sequence is CAISESLVSNYEQYF. The CDR3 DNA reads as TGTGCCATCAGTGAGTCGTTGGTCTCTAACTACGAGCAGTACTTC.

The V call is TRBV6-6, the J call TRBJ1-6; D not resolved. CDR1 and CDR2 from the germline V gene are MNHNY and SVGAGI (reference sequence). The CDR3 has 12 residues. The germline V and J ends were trimmed by 7 bases and 7 bases, with 8 bases remaining between them. CDR3 loop: CASTGYNSPLHF. As DNA, the CDR3 is TGTGCCAGCACAGGTTACAATTCACCCCTCCACTTT.

This clonotype came up a few times. CDR3 DNA: TGTGCCAGCAGTTCCGGGGTGGGGGGTAACTCACCCCTCCACTTT. Translation: CASSSGVGGNSPLHF. The chain recombines TRBV27 with TRBJ1-6, with a weak D call TRBD1 (5 bases). V was cut by 4 bases and J by 10 bases, with 17 bases left in between. This CDR3 is built from 15 residues. The V gene's germline CDR1 is MNHEY and CDR2 SMNVEV (reference sequence).

This clonotype was picked up a small number of times. The V call is TRBV29-1, the J call TRBJ2-5, with D possibly being TRBD1 (6 bases). The V end lost 7 bases, the J end lost 5 bases, and 17 bases lay between the germline ends. From germline, CDR1 is SQVTM and CDR2 ANQGSEA. CDR3 size: 13 residues. The CDR3 is CSAARQGMETQYF. CDR3 coding DNA: TGCAGCGCTGCGCGGCAGGGGATGGAGACCCAGTACTTC.

The sample holds a few counts of this clonotype. The V call is TRBV30, the J call TRBJ2-1; 7 bases align to TRBD1. The CDR3 consists of 13 residues. Germline values: CDR1 GTSNPN, CDR2 SVGIG (reference sequence). J gave up 10 bases and V 5 bases, and 11 bases lay outside the gene matches. The CDR3 DNA follows: TGTGCCTGGGAACTTCCAGGGGGACGGGAGCAGTTCTTC. Translation: CAWELPGGREQFF.

This clonotype has only a few counts. The chain carries TRBV7-9 and TRBJ2-5, with TRBD1 matching over 12 bases. The CDR3 extends over 16 amino acids. J lost 2 bases, V lost 4 bases, and 5 bases had no gene match. Germline V lookup: CDR1 SEHNR, CDR2 FQNEAQ (reference sequence). CDR3 in amino acids: CASSSGQGAKQETQYF. DNA of the CDR3: TGTGCCAGCAGCTCGGGACAGGGGGCAAAGCAAGAGACCCAGTACTTC.

Comment on this clonotype: Mismatch with germline at one junction end may stem from a read error. This chain joins TRBV7-9 and TRBJ1-2, with a tentative D call TRBD1 (6 bases). Per germline, CDR1 SEHNR and CDR2 FQNEAQ (reference sequence). This CDR3 is built from 13 residues. CDR3 DNA sequence: TGCGCCAGCAGCGCCGACAGGATCTATGGCTACACCTTC. Protein product: CASSADRIYGYTF.

There are a few counts of this clonotype. J is TRBJ1-1 and V is TRBV5-1, with 9 bases that match TRBD1. J was trimmed by 0 bases and V by 3 bases; bases with no gene match: 3. From germline, CDR1 is SGHRS and CDR2 YFSETQ. The CDR3 length is 15 residues. CDR3 sequence (DNA): TGCGCCAGCAGCTGGACAGGGGCCATGAACACTGAAGCTTTCTTT. Translation gives CASSWTGAMNTEAFF.

About this clonotype itself: At one of its ends the junction is not consistent with the germline gene, which may arise from a read error. The V call is TRBV20-1, the J call TRBJ1-4; D is ambiguous. The CDR3 is 12 amino acids. Germline V lookup: CDR1 DFQATT, CDR2 SNEGSKA (reference sequence). DNA of the CDR3: TGCAGCGCTGAAAGGCCAAATGAAAAACGGTTTTTT. Its translation: CSAERPNEKRFF.

This clonotype was seen a few times. This chain joins TRBV20-1 and TRBJ1-2; 7 bases fit TRBD1. In germline, CDR1 is DFQATT, CDR2 SNEGSKA (reference sequence). V trimming: 6 bases; J trimming: 6 bases; junction bases outside the gene matches: 16. This CDR3 has 15 residues. CDR3 DNA sequence: TGCAGTGCATCTAAAATCCGGGACAGCCGAAATGGCTACACCTTC. Translating gives CSASKIRDSRNGYTF.

A single count supports this clonotype. The chain combines TRBV30 with TRBJ1-2; unclear D gene. The V end was cut by 3 bases, the J end by 3 bases, with 14 bases between. In germline, CDR1 is GTSNPN, CDR2 SVGIG (reference sequence). This CDR3 contains 14 residues. DNA for the CDR3: TGTGCCTGGAGCCTCAGGCCAGGCCACTATGGCTACACCTTC. Amino acid sequence: CAWSLRPGHYGYTF.

This chain links TRBV25-1 with TRBJ2-1, with D possibly being TRBD2 (7 bases). Trimming cost V 4 bases and J 6 bases, with 22 bases left between them. The CDR3 length is 17 residues. Germline CDR1 is MGHDK and CDR2 is SYGVNS. In nucleotides, the CDR3 is TGTGCCAGCAGTGTTAGTTTGGGGGGGGCGATTAGCAATGAGCAGTTCTTC. Its protein product is CASSVSLGGAISNEQFF.

This clonotype appeared a few times. The chain is built from TRBV7-2 and TRBJ2-7; D is perhaps TRBD1 or TRBD2 (5 bases each). The CDR3 loop spans 14 amino acids. Looked up from germline, CDR1 is SGHTA and CDR2 is FQGNSA. V was trimmed by 5 bases and J by 10 bases, leaving 21 bases between them. The CDR3 spells CASSPGAVQDTQYF. The CDR3 coding sequence is TGTGCCAGCAGCCCCGGGGCGGTTCAAGATACCCAGTACTTC.

The chain links TRBV20-1 to TRBJ2-1; a possible D gene is TRBD2 (6 bases). The CDR3 spans 16 residues. Deletions cut 3 bases from V and 1 base from J, with 16 bases between. CDR1 and CDR2 (germline): DFQATT, SNEGSKA (reference sequence). CDR3 DNA: TGCAGTGCTAGTGGTAGCGGACGGATTTCCTACAATGAGCAGTTCTTC. Protein: CSASGSGRISYNEQFF.